This T cell receptor beta chain was sequenced during a study of blood T cell repertoires in COVID-19. The germline V gene encodes CDR1 MNHNS and CDR2 SASEGT. CDR3 length: 18 residues. V lost 0 bases to trimming and J lost 0 bases, with 16 bases between them. Membership in each cohort depended on participant-reported clinical history. Original processing methods: Cell counts per sample came from amplifying reference gene primers. This table comes from immunoSEQ multiplex PCR, and its TCRdb copy is limited to in-frame clones, with some not included. V, J and clone size derive from that table, while D and trimming were established from the DNA sequence. The table includes some 200,000 clones, 81% detected once.

The origin of this receptor is a woman aged 50 to 60 with acute COVID-19. The gene calls are TRBV6-1 and TRBJ2-3, with D perhaps TRBD1 (5 bases). The sample taken for sequencing was PBMCs or T cells enriched from blood (not recorded which). Written as DNA, the CDR3 is TGTGCCAGCAGTGAAGCGCTGGGGCGTCGGGTAAGCACAGATACGCAGTATTTT. Its protein is CASSEALGRRVSTDTQYF.